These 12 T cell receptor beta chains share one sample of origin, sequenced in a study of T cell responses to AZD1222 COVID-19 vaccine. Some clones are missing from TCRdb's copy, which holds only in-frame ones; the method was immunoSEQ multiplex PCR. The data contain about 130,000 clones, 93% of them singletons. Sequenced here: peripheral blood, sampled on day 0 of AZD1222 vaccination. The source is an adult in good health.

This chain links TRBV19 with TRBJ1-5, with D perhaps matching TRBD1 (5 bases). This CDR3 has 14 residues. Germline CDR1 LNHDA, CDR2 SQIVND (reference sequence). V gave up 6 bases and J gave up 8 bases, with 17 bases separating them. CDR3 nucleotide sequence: TGTGCCAGTAGACCTCAGGGCCTCGAGAAGCCCCAGCATTTT. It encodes CASRPQGLEKPQHF.

The CDR3 nucleotides read TGTGCCAGCAGCCGCCCACAGGGGCCAGAAACTGAAGCTTTCTTT. Translation: CASSRPQGPETEAFF. The chain couples TRBV7-9 to TRBJ1-1; TRBD1 matches 7 bases. Germline loops: CDR1 SEHNR, CDR2 FQNEAQ (reference sequence). The CDR3 loop spans 15 amino acids. With 5 bases clipped from V and 5 bases from J, the junction kept 11 bases outside the gene matches.

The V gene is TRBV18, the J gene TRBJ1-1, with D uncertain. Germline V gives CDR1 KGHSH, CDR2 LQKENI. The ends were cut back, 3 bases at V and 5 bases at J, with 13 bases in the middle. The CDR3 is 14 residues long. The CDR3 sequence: CASSPSPTGTEAFF. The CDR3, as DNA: TGTGCCAGCTCACCGTCTCCCACGGGAACTGAAGCTTTCTTT.

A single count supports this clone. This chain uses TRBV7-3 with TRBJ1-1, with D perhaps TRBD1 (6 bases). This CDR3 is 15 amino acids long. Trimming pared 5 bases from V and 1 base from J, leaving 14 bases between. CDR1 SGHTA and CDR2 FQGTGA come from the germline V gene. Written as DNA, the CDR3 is TGTGCCAGCAGCCCACTCCCGGGGGCGAACACTGAAGCTTTCTTT. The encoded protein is CASSPLPGANTEAFF. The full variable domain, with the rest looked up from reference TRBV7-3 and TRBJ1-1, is GAGVSQTPSNKVTEKGKYVELRCDPISGHTALYWYRQSLGQGPEFLIYFQGTGAADDSGLPNDRFFAVRPEGSVSTLKIQRTERGDSAVYLCASSPLPGANTEAFFGQGTRLTVV.

This CDR3 reads CASSLSGAQGGYTF. The DNA of the CDR3 is TGTGCCAGCAGTTTGTCCGGGGCCCAGGGGGGCTACACCTTC. J is TRBJ1-2 and V is TRBV27; maybe TRBD1 (6 bases). Per germline, CDR1 MNHEY and CDR2 SMNVEV (reference sequence). This CDR3 is built from 14 residues. Trimming pared 3 bases from V and 8 bases from J, leaving 16 bases between.

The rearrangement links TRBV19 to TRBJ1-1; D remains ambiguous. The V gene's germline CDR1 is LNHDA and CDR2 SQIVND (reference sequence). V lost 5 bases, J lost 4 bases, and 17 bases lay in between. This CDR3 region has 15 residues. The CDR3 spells CASSPLTGRSTEAFF. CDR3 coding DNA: TGTGCCAGTAGTCCGTTGACTGGGCGGAGCACTGAAGCTTTCTTT.

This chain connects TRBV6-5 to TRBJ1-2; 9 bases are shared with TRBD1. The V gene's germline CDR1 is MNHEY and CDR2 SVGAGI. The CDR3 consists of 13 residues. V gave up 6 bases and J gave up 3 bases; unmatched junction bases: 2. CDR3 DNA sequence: TGTGCCAGCAGAACAGGGGGCTACTATGGCTACACCTTC. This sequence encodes CASRTGGYYGYTF.

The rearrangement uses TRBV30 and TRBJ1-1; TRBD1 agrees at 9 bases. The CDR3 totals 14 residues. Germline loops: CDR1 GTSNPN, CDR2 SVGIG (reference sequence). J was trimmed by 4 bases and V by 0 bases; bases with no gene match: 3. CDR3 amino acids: CAWSVGQGSTEAFF. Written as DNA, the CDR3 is TGTGCCTGGAGTGTCGGACAGGGGAGCACTGAAGCTTTCTTT.

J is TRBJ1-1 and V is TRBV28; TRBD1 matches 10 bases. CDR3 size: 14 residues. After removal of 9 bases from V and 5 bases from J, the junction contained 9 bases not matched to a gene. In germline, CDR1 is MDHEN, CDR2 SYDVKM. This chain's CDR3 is CARRGTGVKTEAFF. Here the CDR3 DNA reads TGTGCCAGACGCGGGACAGGGGTCAAGACTGAAGCTTTCTTT.

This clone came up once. The CDR3, as DNA: TGTGCCAGCTCGCCCAGGGTGGCGGATTCACCCCTCCACTTT. Translation: CASSPRVADSPLHF. The chain has TRBV18 and TRBJ1-6; TRBD1 might be the D (5 bases). V was shortened by 6 bases and J by 8 bases, with 14 bases between the two germline ends. The germline CDR1 and CDR2 sequences are KGHSH and LQKENI. This CDR3 is 14 amino acids long.

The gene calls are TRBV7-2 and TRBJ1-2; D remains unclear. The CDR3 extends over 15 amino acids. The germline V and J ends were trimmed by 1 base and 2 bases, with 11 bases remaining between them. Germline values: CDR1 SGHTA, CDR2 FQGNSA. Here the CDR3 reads CASSLVGGRNYGYTF. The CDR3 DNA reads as TGTGCCAGCAGCTTAGTAGGAGGGAGGAACTATGGCTACACCTTC.

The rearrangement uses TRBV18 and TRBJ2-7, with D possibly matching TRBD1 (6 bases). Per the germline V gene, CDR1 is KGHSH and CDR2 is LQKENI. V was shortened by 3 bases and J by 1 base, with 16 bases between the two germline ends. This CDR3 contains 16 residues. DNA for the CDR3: TGTGCCAGCTCACCTCCCGTCGGGCAGGGGTCCTACGAGCAGTACTTC. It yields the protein CASSPPVGQGSYEQYF.